Below, 10 T cell receptor beta chains from the same sample are listed, as sequenced in a study of cytomegalovirus exposure and HLA in healthy donors. The study ran its PCR with 60 Vbeta and 13 Jbeta primers. TCRdb's table, derived via immunoSEQ multiplex PCR, lists solely in-frame clones and lacks some. The specimen's table records 45,000 or so clones. The sample consisted of PBMCs. The source of these receptors is a male donor in good health and CMV-seronegative.

The chain employs TRBV27 and TRBJ2-5; 10 nucleotides agree with TRBD1. The CDR3 runs 15 residues. CDR1 and CDR2 from the germline V gene are MNHEY and SMNVEV (reference sequence). V shed 2 bases, J shed 5 bases, and the junction held 5 bases outside the gene matches. CDR3 sequence: CASSLGTGVGETQYF. For the CDR3, the DNA is TGTGCCAGCAGTTTAGGGACAGGGGTCGGGGAGACCCAGTACTTC.

The V call is TRBV20-1, the J call TRBJ1-5; the D is unclear. The CDR3 is made up of 11 amino acids. Germline loops: CDR1 DFQATT, CDR2 SNEGSKA (reference sequence). Trimming left V 5 bases short and J 5 bases short, with 7 bases between. DNA for the CDR3: TGCAGTGCTGGCGGGGATCAGCCCCAGCATTTT. It codes for CSAGGDQPQHF.

This rearrangement joins TRBV6-6 to TRBJ1-1; no clear D. The CDR3 covers 15 residues. V was cut by 7 bases and J by 1 base, with 16 bases left in between. Germline V gives CDR1 MNHNY, CDR2 SVGAGI (reference sequence). CDR3 nucleotides: TGTGCCAGCACCCTGAGCGGTCTTACGAACACTGAAGCTTTCTTT. It translates to CASTLSGLTNTEAFF.

CDR3 DNA: TGCGCCAGCAGGAGGACACCGAGCTCCTACGAGCAGTACTTC. This translates into CASRRTPSSYEQYF. The chain recombines TRBV10-2 with TRBJ2-7; D is possibly TRBD1 (5 bases). V gave up 6 bases and J gave up 0 bases, with 12 bases separating them. Germline V gene sequence: CDR1 WSHSY, CDR2 SAAADI. The CDR3 is 14 residues long.

The CDR3: CASSQPAGYGYTF. The CDR3 coding sequence is TGCGCCAGCAGCCAGCCCGCGGGTTATGGCTACACCTTC. V usage is TRBV4-3 and J usage is TRBJ1-2; D gene uncertain. The CDR3 is 13 amino acids. V lost 3 bases to trimming and J lost 5 bases, with 10 bases between them. Germline-derived CDR1 and CDR2 are LGHNA and YSLEER.

J is TRBJ2-7 and V is TRBV5-6; D may be TRBD1 (7 bases). The germline gives CDR1 SGHDT, CDR2 YYEEEE. The CDR3 has 16 residues. Trimming left V 0 bases short and J 0 bases short, with 13 bases between. The CDR3 DNA is TGTGCCAGCAGCTTGGTTCCAGGGGGAGGCTCCTACGAGCAGTACTTC. It specifies CASSLVPGGGSYEQYF.

The genes are TRBV7-8 and TRBJ1-5; D is uncertain. The germline CDR1 and CDR2 sequences are SGHVS and FQNEAQ. The V and J ends lost 0 bases and 14 bases respectively, with 11 bases between them. This CDR3 contains 12 residues. The CDR3 loop reads CASSLASGREHF. Written as DNA, the CDR3 is TGTGCCAGCAGCTTAGCTAGTGGGAGGGAGCATTTT. Drawing the rest from reference TRBV7-8 and TRBJ1-5, the complete variable domain is GAGVSQSPRYKVAKRGQDVALRCDPISGHVSLFWYQQALGQGPEFLTYFQNEAQLDKSGLPSDRFFAERPEGSVSTLKIQRTQQEDSAVYLCASSLASGREHFGDGTRLSIL.

The V gene is TRBV6-5, the J gene TRBJ2-7; weak D call: TRBD1 (6 bases). V shed 10 bases and J shed 1 base, with 17 bases lying between them. Looked up from germline, CDR1 is MNHEY and CDR2 is SVGAGI. The CDR3 spans 14 residues. CDR3 protein: CATRYSQGSYEQYF. CDR3 DNA: TGTGCCACCCGTTACTCGCAGGGGTCCTACGAGCAGTACTTC.

J is TRBJ2-7 and V is TRBV4-3; TRBD2 is a possible D gene (5 bases). Trimming removed 4 bases from V and 2 bases from J, with 12 bases in between. The CDR3 is 14 residues long. Germline loops: CDR1 LGHNA, CDR2 YSLEER. CDR3 nucleotides: TGCGCCAGCAGCCCCGAGGGCAGAACCTACGAGCAGTACTTC. Its protein is CASSPEGRTYEQYF.

This chain connects TRBV10-3 to TRBJ1-2; maybe TRBD1 (6 bases). The CDR3 is made up of 16 amino acids. Per the germline V gene, CDR1 is ENHRY and CDR2 is SYGVKD. The V end was cut by 8 bases, the J end by 2 bases, with 21 bases between. In DNA, the CDR3 is TGTGCCATCCCCATTGGCGAACGTGGGACAAACTATGGCTACACCTTC. Its translation is CAIPIGERGTNYGYTF.